Presented here are 13 T cell receptor beta chains from one specimen sequenced in a study of cytomegalovirus exposure and HLA in healthy donors. The PCR had 60 Vbeta and 13 Jbeta primers. Data came from immunoSEQ multiplex PCR; TCRdb stores just in-frame clones and leaves some out. The table has roughly 200,000 clones, 85% seen once. Sequencing was done on a sample of PBMCs. The source is a woman between 45 and 65 years old in good health and CMV-seronegative.

The chain is built from TRBV9 and TRBJ2-7, with D maybe TRBD1 (6 bases). V lost 4 bases and J 0 bases, leaving 11 bases between the germline ends. The CDR3 has 14 residues. CDR1 is SGDLS, CDR2 YYNGEE, per germline. CDR3 residues: CASSTGFPSYEQYF. DNA of the CDR3: TGTGCCAGCAGCACAGGGTTCCCCTCCTACGAGCAGTACTTC.

The chain has TRBV28 and TRBJ2-5, with TRBD1 as a possible D gene (5 bases). Trimming pared 6 bases from V and 1 base from J, leaving 24 bases between. Germline loops: CDR1 MDHEN, CDR2 SYDVKM. The CDR3 extends over 18 amino acids. The CDR3 bases are TGTGCCAGCAGCGGAGCTTCAGGGTCCAAGGGCGGCCAAGAGACCCAGTACTTC. Its protein product is CASSGASGSKGGQETQYF.

The rearrangement links TRBV2 to TRBJ2-1; 16 positions agree with TRBD2. The CDR3 covers 18 residues. The V gene's germline CDR1 is SNHLY and CDR2 FYNNEI. Trimming took 6 bases from V and 0 from J; bases not matched to a gene: 5. Here the CDR3 reads CASRTGTSGRGSYNEQFF. DNA of the CDR3: TGTGCCAGCAGGACCGGGACTAGCGGGAGGGGCTCCTACAATGAGCAGTTCTTC.

The count of this clone is one. J is TRBJ2-7 and V is TRBV10-1; 12 bases line up with TRBD2. V lost 5 bases to trimming and J lost 3 bases; unmatched junction nucleotides: 2. The CDR3 consists of 14 residues. Germline V gene data show CDR1 as WNHNN and CDR2 as SYGVQD (reference sequence). CDR3 in amino acids: CASSRTSGNYEQYF. The CDR3 region has the DNA TGCGCCAGCAGTAGGACTAGCGGGAACTACGAGCAGTACTTC.

The CDR3 spells CATTGGPYEQYF. CDR3 bases: TGTGCCACTACAGGGGGCCCCTACGAGCAGTACTTC. The chain has TRBV28 and TRBJ2-7; 9 positions match TRBD1. CDR3 size: 12 residues. CDR1 and CDR2 (germline): MDHEN, SYDVKM. The V and J ends lost 10 bases and 2 bases, in that order; junction bases with no gene match: 3. Full variable domain (outside the CDR3, taken from reference TRBV28 and TRBJ2-7): DVKVTQSSRYLVKRTGEKVFLECVQDMDHENMFWYRQDPGLGLRLIYFSYDVKMKEKGDIPEGYSVSREKKERFSLILESASTNQTSMYLCATTGGPYEQYFGPGTRLTVT.

The chain is built from TRBV7-6 and TRBJ2-3; 13 nucleotides agree with TRBD2. CDR3 length equals 15 residues. V was pared by 2 bases and J by 4 bases, with 0 bases of the junction left unmatched. The germline gives CDR1 SGHVS, CDR2 FNYEAQ. CDR3 residues: CASSLTSGRADTQYF. DNA for the CDR3: TGTGCCAGCAGCTTAACTAGCGGGAGGGCAGATACGCAGTATTTT.

The J gene is TRBJ1-5, the V gene TRBV19, with D maybe TRBD1 (5 bases). V dropped 0 bases and J dropped 5 bases, with 14 bases sitting between them. The CDR3 extends over 16 amino acids. Germline loops: CDR1 LNHDA, CDR2 SQIVND (reference sequence). The CDR3: CASSIDAPGRYQPQHF. The CDR3 region has the DNA TGTGCCAGTAGTATAGATGCTCCAGGGAGGTATCAGCCCCAGCATTTT.

This chain's CDR3 is CASSFIGGGSSYNEQFF. CDR3 DNA: TGTGCCAGCAGTTTTATCGGGGGCGGGAGTTCCTACAATGAGCAGTTCTTC. The chain carries TRBV27 and TRBJ2-1, with TRBD2 as a possible D gene (7 bases). This CDR3 has 17 amino acids. Germline V gene lookup returns CDR1 MNHEY and CDR2 SMNVEV (reference sequence). V lost 3 bases and J 1 base, leaving 16 bases between the germline ends.

The chain is built from TRBV7-2 and TRBJ1-5; D unresolved. V lost 6 bases, J lost 6 bases, and 21 bases lay in between. The CDR3 has 16 residues. CDR1 is SGHTA and CDR2 is FQGNSA in the germline V gene. The CDR3 region is CASSKSGRVVGQPQHF. The CDR3 nucleotides read TGTGCCAGCAGTAAATCCGGGAGGGTAGTCGGTCAGCCCCAGCATTTT.

J is TRBJ2-5 and V is TRBV14; TRBD1 aligns across 9 bases. The CDR3 is 14 residues long. V shed 2 bases and J 3 bases; nucleotides not matched to a gene: 1. From germline, CDR1 is SGHDN and CDR2 FVKESK. CDR3 residues: CASSQRQGEETQYF. In DNA form, the CDR3 reads TGTGCCAGCAGCCAACGACAGGGGGAAGAGACCCAGTACTTC. The entire variable domain, with the rest obtained from reference TRBV14 and TRBJ2-5, is as follows: EAGVTQFPSHSVIEKGQTVTLRCDPISGHDNLYWYRRVMGKEIKFLLHFVKESKQDESGMPNNRFLAERTGGTYSTLKVQPAELEDSGVYFCASSQRQGEETQYFGPGTRLLVL.

The V gene is TRBV19, the J gene TRBJ1-1; D not resolved. CDR1 and CDR2 from the germline V gene are LNHDA and SQIVND (reference sequence). With 2 bases removed from V and 1 base from J, the gap between germline ends came to 8 bases. This CDR3 comprises 14 residues. Here the CDR3 DNA reads TGTGCCAGTAGTATATTTGAGGGGAACACTGAAGCTTTCTTT. Residues: CASSIFEGNTEAFF.

This clone was detected only once. This rearrangement joins TRBV2 to TRBJ1-1; D uncertain. V lost 1 base and J 8 bases, leaving 11 bases between the germline ends. CDR1 is SNHLY and CDR2 is FYNNEI in the germline V gene. The CDR3 is made up of 13 amino acids. CDR3 DNA sequence: TGTGCCAGCAGTGAAGATAGCAGGAGGGAAGCTTTCTTT. Its protein product is CASSEDSRREAFF.

The chain is built from TRBV30 and TRBJ1-5; the D is unclear. CDR3 length: 13 amino acids. The germline V gene has CDR1 GTSNPN and CDR2 SVGIG (reference sequence). The V gene lost 1 base and the J gene lost 4 bases, with 8 bases spanning the gap. The CDR3 DNA reads as TGTGCCTGGAGTGGAGGCGTGAATCAGCCCCAGCATTTT. It translates to CAWSGGVNQPQHF.